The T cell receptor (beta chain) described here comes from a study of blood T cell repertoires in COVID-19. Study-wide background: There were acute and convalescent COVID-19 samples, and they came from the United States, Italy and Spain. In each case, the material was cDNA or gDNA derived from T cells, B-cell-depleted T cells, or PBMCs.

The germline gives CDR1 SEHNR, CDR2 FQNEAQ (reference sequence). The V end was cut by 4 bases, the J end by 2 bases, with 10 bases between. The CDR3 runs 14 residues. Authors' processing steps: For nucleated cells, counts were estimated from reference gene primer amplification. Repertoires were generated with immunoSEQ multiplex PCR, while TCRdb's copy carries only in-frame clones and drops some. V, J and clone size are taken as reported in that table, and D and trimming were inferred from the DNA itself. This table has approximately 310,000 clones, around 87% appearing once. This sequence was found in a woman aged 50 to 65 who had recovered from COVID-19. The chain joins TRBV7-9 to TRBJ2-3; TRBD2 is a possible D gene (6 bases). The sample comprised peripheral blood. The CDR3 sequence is CASSWRDFTDTQYF. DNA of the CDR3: TGTGCCAGCAGCTGGCGGGACTTCACAGATACGCAGTATTTT.